This TCR beta chain was retrieved from a study of blood T cell repertoires in COVID-19. The overall study: Material from acute and convalescent COVID-19 was sourced from the United States, Italy and Spain. PBMCs, B-cell-depleted T cells, or T cells provided the cDNA or gDNA that made up the material.

This CDR3 is 14 amino acids long. Trimming took 5 bases from V and 8 from J, leaving 18 bases between them. The V gene's germline CDR1 is LNHDA and CDR2 SQIVND (reference sequence). As handled by the study authors: Estimated nucleated cell counts came from reference gene primer amplification. Some clones are missing from TCRdb's copy, which holds only in-frame ones; the method was immunoSEQ multiplex PCR. V and J calls and clone size follow that table, whereas D and trimming were derived from the DNA. The sample yields fewer than 20,000 clones, about nine tenths seen once. The V gene is TRBV19, the J gene TRBJ1-2; the D gene is possibly TRBD1 (6 bases). This sequence was found in a human donor in a cohort sampled during active COVID-19. The sample consisted of peripheral blood. The CDR3 spells CASSDPGEKGGYTF. The CDR3 coding sequence is TGTGCCAGTAGTGACCCAGGGGAGAAGGGGGGCTACACCTTC.